The next 24 T cell receptor beta chains were all read from a single sample in a study of T cell clonotyping in hematopoietic cell transplantation. TCRdb keeps only in-frame clones here, not all; method: immunoSEQ multiplex PCR. Of about 12,000 clones detected, 70% to 80% appear once; the ten largest clones hold roughly 14%. Sample: peripheral blood mononuclear cells, taken 180 days after allogeneic stem cell transplant. The receptors shown here come from a male patient aged 60 to 75 who had an allogeneic stem cell transplant from an unrelated donor, so the T cells may come from the graft donor. Some clones in this sample may be carry-over from other donors' samples.

The J gene is TRBJ2-7, the V gene TRBV25-1; D tentatively reads TRBD1 or TRBD2 (5 bases each). CDR1 MGHDK and CDR2 SYGVNS come from the germline V gene. This CDR3 is 15 amino acids long. The V end lost 3 bases, the J end lost 7 bases, and 19 bases lay between the germline ends. CDR3 sequence reads: CASSDTRGPSGEQYF. As DNA, the CDR3 is TGTGCCAGCAGTGACACGAGGGGCCCCTCGGGTGAGCAGTACTTC.

The chain couples TRBV30 to TRBJ1-5; no clear D. The germline V and J ends were trimmed by 3 bases and 2 bases, with 5 bases remaining between them. The germline V gene has CDR1 GTSNPN and CDR2 SVGIG (reference sequence). This CDR3 contains 12 residues. The CDR3 DNA follows: TGTGCCTGGAGGCTTGGCAATCAGCCCCAGCATTTT. As protein: CAWRLGNQPQHF.

The chain combines TRBV25-1 with TRBJ1-2; D is unresolved. Trimming left V 8 bases short and J 8 bases short, with 15 bases between. Germline CDR1 MGHDK, CDR2 SYGVNS. CDR3 size: 12 residues. CDR3 nucleotides: TGTGCCAGCCATAGGTCCCGGGAAGGCTACACCTTC. This codes for CASHRSREGYTF.

The V gene is TRBV2, the J gene TRBJ1-2; D unresolved. Germline CDR1 SNHLY, CDR2 FYNNEI. V dropped 2 bases and J dropped 2 bases, with 12 bases sitting between them. The CDR3 runs 15 residues. DNA of the CDR3: TGTGCCAGCAGTGAATACCCAGGTTACAACTATGGCTACACCTTC. Protein product: CASSEYPGYNYGYTF.

This chain links TRBV30 with TRBJ1-3, with D uncertain. The V gene lost 0 bases and the J gene lost 3 bases, with 6 bases spanning the gap. This CDR3 has 13 residues. Germline values: CDR1 GTSNPN, CDR2 SVGIG (reference sequence). The CDR3 reads CAWSVNGGNTIYF. The CDR3 nucleotides are TGTGCCTGGAGTGTTAACGGTGGAAACACCATATATTTT.

The chain couples TRBV10-3 to TRBJ2-1; 9 bases fit TRBD2. This CDR3 spans 14 amino acids. The J segment lost 4 bases and the V segment lost 4 bases, leaving 2 bases of the junction unmatched. The germline V gene encodes CDR1 ENHRY and CDR2 SYGVKD. The CDR3 DNA is TGTGCCATCAGTGTTAGCGGGAGTTACAATGAGCAGTTCTTC. Translated, it gives CAISVSGSYNEQFF.

The chain combines TRBV6-6 with TRBJ2-3, with 8 bases matching TRBD2. V lost 5 bases and J lost 3; bases outside the gene matches: 4. CDR3 length equals 14 residues. CDR1 and CDR2 (germline): MNHNY, SVGAGI (reference sequence). The CDR3 loop is CASSRSGSTDTQYF. The CDR3 coding sequence is TGTGCCAGCAGTCGGAGCGGGAGTACAGATACGCAGTATTTT.

J is TRBJ2-2 and V is TRBV10-3; 7 nucleotides align to TRBD1. The CDR3 has 14 residues. The V segment lost 5 bases and the J segment 4 bases; nucleotides outside the gene matches: 4. Germline V gene sequence: CDR1 ENHRY, CDR2 SYGVKD. CDR3 sequence: CAISRQGGTGELFF. DNA of the CDR3: TGTGCCATCAGTCGACAGGGCGGCACCGGGGAGCTGTTTTTT.

The CDR3 reads CASSPPGYNYGYTF. For the CDR3, the DNA is TGTGCCAGCAGCCCTCCGGGTTATAACTATGGCTACACCTTC. J is TRBJ1-2 and V is TRBV7-2; D uncertain. Germline V lookup: CDR1 SGHTA, CDR2 FQGNSA. V lost 5 bases and J 1 base, leaving 11 bases between the germline ends. The CDR3 consists of 14 residues.

The V and J genes are TRBV19 and TRBJ2-6; D possibly corresponds to TRBD2 (6 bases). The CDR3 length is 14 residues. The germline V and J ends were trimmed by 9 bases and 0 bases, with 9 bases remaining between them. Per the germline V gene, CDR1 is LNHDA and CDR2 is SQIVND (reference sequence). The CDR3 nucleotides read TGTGCCAGCTGGGGGGTCTCTGGGGCCAACGTCCTGACTTTC. Translating gives CASWGVSGANVLTF.

A note on this clone: The conserved closing phenylalanine or tryptophan is absent in this CDR3, likely reflecting a read error. The chain combines TRBV30 with TRBJ1-2, with TRBD1 matching over 8 bases. This CDR3 spans 13 amino acids. Trimming removed 5 bases from V and 4 bases from J; junction bases left unmatched: 6. Germline values: CDR1 GTSNPN, CDR2 SVGIG (reference sequence). Written as DNA, the CDR3 is TGTGCCTGGTGGACAGGGAAATTCTATGGCTACACCCTC. Protein product: CAWWTGKFYGYTL.

The chain employs TRBV7-8 and TRBJ1-5; 9 positions match TRBD1. The CDR3 runs 14 residues. With V trimmed by 8 bases and J by 2 bases, 4 bases remained unmatched. The germline V gene encodes CDR1 SGHVS and CDR2 FQNEAQ. For the CDR3, the DNA is TGTGCCAGCCAGGGACAGGGAGGCAATCAGCCCCAGCATTTT. Amino acid sequence: CASQGQGGNQPQHF.

Only one count was recorded for this clone. V gene TRBV5-6 combines with J gene TRBJ2-5; D is unclear. V was cut by 3 bases and J by 7 bases, with 19 bases left in between. Germline-derived CDR1 and CDR2 are SGHDT and YYEEEE. The CDR3 contains 15 residues. The chain's CDR3 is CASSSGGTMLATQYF. As DNA, the CDR3 is TGTGCCAGCAGCTCGGGTGGAACGATGTTGGCGACCCAGTACTTC. Full variable domain (missing parts from reference TRBV5-6 and TRBJ2-5): DAGVTQSPTHLIKTRGQQVTLRCSPKSGHDTVSWYQQALGQGPQFIFQYYEEEERQRGNFPDRFSGHQFPNYSSELNVNALLLGDSALYLCASSSGGTMLATQYFGPGTRLLVL.

This chain links TRBV29-1 with TRBJ1-1; D remains ambiguous. The V and J ends lost 4 bases and 4 bases respectively, with 7 bases between them. This CDR3 spans 11 amino acids. The germline gives CDR1 SQVTM, CDR2 ANQGSEA. The CDR3 DNA reads as TGCAGCGTTGTTCACCTCACTGAAGCTTTCTTT. Translation: CSVVHLTEAFF.

This clone was seen just once. The chain links TRBV6-4 to TRBJ2-7; 13 nucleotides match TRBD2. This CDR3 contains 13 residues. V lost 6 bases and J lost 6; bases outside the gene matches: 2. Germline CDR1 MRHNA, CDR2 SNTAGT. The CDR3 spells CASSRTSGSEQYF. The CDR3 DNA follows: TGTGCCAGCAGCCGGACTAGCGGGAGCGAGCAGTACTTC.

The table lists this clone with a count of one. The chain links TRBV7-9 to TRBJ1-2; maybe TRBD1 (6 bases). This CDR3 comprises 17 residues. V was trimmed by 5 bases and J by 4 bases, leaving 23 bases between them. Per the germline V gene, CDR1 is SEHNR and CDR2 is FQNEAQ (reference sequence). CDR3 region: CASSERGWAGTAYGYTF. The CDR3, as DNA: TGTGCCAGCAGCGAGAGGGGGTGGGCAGGGACGGCCTATGGCTACACCTTC.

This sequence joins TRBV28 and TRBJ1-5; D unresolved. V was pared by 0 bases and J by 6 bases, with 3 bases between. CDR1 and CDR2 (germline): MDHEN, SYDVKM. The CDR3 has 12 residues. The CDR3 spells CASSLWGQPQHF. The CDR3 DNA is TGTGCCAGCAGTTTATGGGGTCAGCCCCAGCATTTT.

The J gene is TRBJ1-2, the V gene TRBV6-5; D unclear. V lost 7 bases to trimming and J lost 2 bases, with 11 bases between them. CDR1 is MNHEY, CDR2 SVGAGI, per germline. The CDR3 length is 13 residues. In nucleotides, the CDR3 is TGTGCCAGCATCAACCCAGTAAACTATGGCTACACCTTC. It is translated as CASINPVNYGYTF.

The rearrangement links TRBV5-6 to TRBJ1-1, with D unresolved. Germline-derived CDR1 and CDR2 are SGHDT and YYEEEE. The CDR3 has 15 residues. Trimming shortened V by 3 bases and J by 1 base, and 13 bases separated the two germline ends. The CDR3 loop is CASSSLMAGNTEAFF. The CDR3 nucleotides are TGTGCCAGCAGCTCCTTGATGGCTGGGAACACTGAAGCTTTCTTT.

The chain carries TRBV4-1 and TRBJ2-7; D might be TRBD1 (6 bases). The CDR3 runs to 18 residues. Germline CDR1 reads MGHRA; CDR2 reads YSYEKL. V lost 0 bases and J 3 bases, leaving 21 bases between the germline ends. CDR3 coding DNA: TGCGCCAGCAGCCAAGACCCTTTGGACAGCCTACAGGACTACGAGCAGTACTTC. This gives the protein CASSQDPLDSLQDYEQYF.

The chain couples TRBV25-1 to TRBJ2-7; no clear D. There are 15 residues in the CDR3. Germline V gene data show CDR1 as MGHDK and CDR2 as SYGVNS. Trimming took off 2 bases at V and 1 base at J, with 12 bases between the two ends. CDR3 sequence (DNA): TGTGCCAGCAGTGAAGGGCCTGAATCATCCTACGAGCAGTACTTC. Its translation: CASSEGPESSYEQYF.

The chain couples TRBV4-1 to TRBJ2-5, with TRBD2 identical over 7 bases. The V gene end was trimmed by 5 bases and the J gene end by 5 bases; junction bases not matched to a gene: 11. Germline CDR1 MGHRA, CDR2 YSYEKL. The CDR3 covers 15 residues. The CDR3: CASSIEGGLYETQYF. CDR3 DNA: TGCGCCAGCAGCATCGAGGGAGGGTTGTATGAGACCCAGTACTTC.

The chain recombines TRBV6-1 with TRBJ2-1; no reliable D call. The CDR3 has 14 residues. Germline CDR1 and CDR2: MNHNS and SASEGT. V was trimmed by 0 bases and J by 4 bases, leaving 7 bases between them. The DNA of the CDR3 is TGTGCCAGCAGTGAAGCGTCAGTTTACAATGAGCAGTTCTTC. Residues: CASSEASVYNEQFF.

In this sample, this clone turned up a few times. V is TRBV7-9 and J is TRBJ1-6, with D possibly TRBD1 on 6 matching bases. V shed 3 bases and J shed 8 bases, with 11 bases lying between them. Germline V CDR1 and CDR2: SEHNR, FQNEAQ (reference sequence). The CDR3 spans 14 residues. CDR3: CASSFTGFDSPLHF. DNA of the CDR3: TGTGCCAGCAGCTTCACAGGGTTTGATTCACCCCTCCACTTT.